This is a list of T cell receptor beta chains from one sample in a study of cytomegalovirus exposure and HLA in healthy donors. Repertoires were generated with immunoSEQ multiplex PCR, while TCRdb's copy carries only in-frame clones and drops some. The sample contains some 100,000 clones, roughly 80% of which appear only once. Sequenced: PBMCs. Receptors were obtained from a woman aged 50 to 65 in good health and CMV-seropositive. Both conserved end residues are part of each CDR3. A D gene is named only where the DNA matches it firmly. Size tells how often a clone was seen (once, few, many) or the class of an expanded clone, and some rows leave it out.

J,size,D,V,CDR3,DNA
TRBJ1-5,once,-,TRBV4-1,CASSPGEILDQPQHF,TGCGCCAGCAGCCCCGGGGAGATATTGGATCAGCCCCAGCATTTT
TRBJ1-1,-,TRBD1,TRBV29-1,CSAETGTGANTEAFF,TGCAGCGCAGAGACCGGGACAGGGGCGAACACTGAAGCTTTCTTT
TRBJ2-7,-,-,TRBV2,CASRGAEQYF,TGTGCCAGCAGGGGGGCCGAGCAGTACTTC
TRBJ2-7,-,-,TRBV14,CASSMEQGSYEQYF,TGTGCCAGCAGCATGGAGCAGGGCTCCTACGAGCAGTACTTC
TRBJ2-7,once,-,TRBV7-2,CASRPSVTYEQYF,TGTGCCAGCAGACCTAGCGTCACCTACGAGCAGTACTTC
TRBJ1-5,-,-,TRBV21-1,CASSPDRGPQPQHF,TGTGCCAGCAGCCCCGACAGGGGTCCTCAGCCCCAGCATTTT
TRBJ2-2,-,-,TRBV9,CASSVFYSGDTGELFF,TGTGCCAGCAGCGTTTTCTATAGCGGTGACACCGGGGAGCTGTTTTTT
TRBJ2-5,-,TRBD2,TRBV2,CASSERLAGGETQYF,TGTGCCAGCAGTGAAAGGCTAGCGGGGGGGGAGACCCAGTACTTC
TRBJ2-7,-,-,TRBV21-1,CASSTMRIYEQYF,TGTGCCAGCAGCACCATGCGTATCTACGAGCAGTACTTC
TRBJ2-7,-,TRBD1,TRBV7-9,CASSQTGGAGYEQYF,TGTGCCAGCAGCCAAACAGGGGGCGCGGGCTACGAGCAGTACTTC
TRBJ1-1,once,-,TRBV27,CASRGRPLNTEAFF,TGTGCCAGCAGAGGGAGGCCACTGAACACTGAAGCTTTCTTT
TRBJ1-2,-,TRBD1,TRBV6-1,CASNQDRDYGYTF,TGTGCCAGCAACCAGGACAGGGACTATGGCTACACCTTC
TRBJ2-1,-,-,TRBV21-1,CASSKVWRGRYYNEQFF,TGTGCCAGCAGCAAAGTGTGGCGGGGGCGATACTACAATGAGCAGTTCTTC
TRBJ1-5,once,TRBD1,TRBV18,CASSQGQGGYQPQHF,TGTGCCAGCTCACAGGGACAGGGGGGCTATCAGCCCCAGCATTTT
TRBJ2-6,-,-,TRBV7-8,CASSADSSGANVLTF,TGTGCCAGCAGCGCAGACTCCTCTGGGGCCAACGTCCTGACTTTC
TRBJ2-2,-,-,TRBV5-6,CASSFYRTLNTGELFF,TGTGCCAGCAGCTTTTATAGGACATTGAACACCGGGGAGCTGTTTTTT
TRBJ2-3,-,TRBD2,TRBV5-6,CASSLRTSTSTDTQYF,TGTGCCAGCAGCTTGAGGACTAGCACTAGCACAGATACGCAGTATTTT
TRBJ1-1,-,-,TRBV7-9,CASRMGENTEAFF,TGTGCCAGCCGGATGGGAGAAAACACTGAAGCTTTCTTT
TRBJ2-1,-,TRBD2,TRBV29-1,CSVVVGLAYNEQFF,TGCAGCGTTGTAGTGGGACTAGCTTACAATGAGCAGTTCTTC
TRBJ1-3,-,-,TRBV6-6,CASSYSAGRPGNTIYF,TGTGCCAGCAGTTACTCGGCAGGGCGGCCTGGAAACACCATATATTTT
TRBJ2-1,-,TRBD1,TRBV14,CASSHHGTGGLAGDNEQFF,TGTGCCAGCAGCCACCATGGGACAGGGGGCCTAGCGGGGGACAATGAGCAGTTCTTC
TRBJ2-2,-,TRBD2,TRBV9,CASSPRLAGGPGTGELFF,TGTGCCAGCAGCCCTCGACTAGCGGGGGGGCCGGGCACCGGGGAGCTGTTTTTT
TRBJ2-1,-,TRBD2,TRBV5-4,CASRRVVSGTYNGQFF,TGTGCCAGCAGACGGGTCGTTAGCGGGACCTACAATGGGCAGTTCTTC
TRBJ2-1,-,TRBD2,TRBV27,CASTGLASNEQFF,TGTGCCAGTACGGGACTAGCGAGCAATGAGCAGTTCTTC
TRBJ1-1,-,TRBD1,TRBV6-1,CASSGWTGGSRTEAFF,TGTGCCAGCAGTGGATGGACAGGGGGATCGAGGACTGAAGCTTTCTTT
TRBJ1-6,-,-,TRBV7-2,CASSRQSSPLSLHF,TGTGCCAGCAGCAGACAGAGTTCCCCCTTGTCCCTCCACTTT
TRBJ2-5,-,-,TRBV12-5,CASAADTSQETQYF,TGTGCTAGTGCCGCGGACACATCCCAAGAGACCCAGTACTTC
TRBJ2-2,-,-,TRBV5-1,CASSLQGSGELFF,TGCGCCAGCAGCTTACAGGGTTCTGGGGAGCTGTTTTTT
TRBJ2-2,-,-,TRBV11-3,CASSPGLLNTGELFF,TGTGCCAGCAGCCCGGGACTGCTGAACACCGGGGAGCTGTTTTTT
TRBJ1-2,once,-,TRBV7-2,CASSLAGGTLYGYTF,TGTGCCAGCAGCTTAGCGGGAGGGACGCTGTATGGCTACACCTTC
TRBJ2-3,-,TRBD2,TRBV9,CASSALGSGADTQYF,TGTGCCAGCAGCGCCTTAGGCAGCGGGGCGGATACGCAGTATTTT
TRBJ2-5,-,-,TRBV2,CASSASAAGETQYF,TGTGCCAGCAGTGCCTCTGCCGCGGGGGAGACCCAGTACTTC
TRBJ2-7,-,TRBD2,TRBV7-2,CASSYQGLVPYEQYF,TGTGCCAGCAGCTACCAAGGACTAGTCCCCTACGAGCAGTACTTC
TRBJ2-7,-,TRBD2,TRBV6-5,CASGGGLYEQYF,TGTGCCAGCGGGGGGGGACTCTACGAGCAGTACTTC
TRBJ1-1,-,-,TRBV18,CASSELQGGMNTEAFF,TGTGCCAGCTCCGAATTACAGGGTGGCATGAACACTGAAGCTTTCTTT